This T cell receptor beta chain derives from a study of T cell changes during pregnancy in multiple sclerosis. Libraries were prepared by immunoSEQ multiplex PCR; TCRdb keeps only in-frame clonotypes and omits some of them. The profile covers under 35,000 clones, with about 84% appearing a single time and approximately 8% taken by the ten largest. This CDR3 has 17 residues. CDR1 is SGHDT and CDR2 is YYEEEE in the germline V gene. The V segment lost 1 base and the J segment 6 bases; nucleotides outside the gene matches: 12. Sequenced material: CD8+ T cells from peripheral blood mononuclear cells, taken after pregnancy. V usage is TRBV5-6 and J usage is TRBJ2-2, with 7 bases that match TRBD1. The source is a female donor with multiple sclerosis, enrolled in a pregnancy study. In DNA, the CDR3 is TGTGCCAGCAGCTTGTCACAGGGGAAGGGTACGGCCGGGGAGCTGTTTTTT. Amino acids: CASSLSQGKGTAGELFF.